This TCR beta chain was captured in a study of cytomegalovirus exposure and HLA in healthy donors. General study results and limits: Sequencing probably produced one cluster of sequence variants that were highly shared. Later findings reportedly placed an Asian-associated ancestry cluster below the roughly 730-donor mean for N-insertions. Accurate predictions that matched the HLA-A and HLA-B alleles of most subjects were reportedly made from TCR beta sequences.

Healthy people donating bone marrow made up the donors. This clone has only a few counts. The target antigen is unknown. Use of 60 Vbeta and 13 Jbeta primers characterized the PCR. Sequencing was performed with immunoSEQ multiplex PCR; in TCRdb, only in-frame clones are kept and a portion is missing. The sample includes tens of thousands of clones, around 82% of them seen just once. Per germline, CDR1 MDHEN and CDR2 SYDVKM. The CDR3 spans 15 residues. V dropped 8 bases and J dropped 12; count of bases not matched to a gene: 16. The sample taken for sequencing was PBMCs. The TCR originated in a man between 18 and 29 years old in good health and CMV-seropositive. The chain recombines TRBV28 with TRBJ2-1; 10 bases fit TRBD1. CDR3 in amino acids: CASSPPDRGILGQFF. In DNA, the CDR3 is TGTGCCAGCTCCCCCCCGGACAGGGGGATTTTGGGGCAGTTCTTC.